This is a list of T cell receptor beta chains from one sample in a study of T cell repertoires in cytomegalovirus infection. TCRdb reanalysed the reads using MiXCR and keeps one entry per CDR3 protein. The sample holds about 530,000 distinct CDR3 sequences, roughly 29% seen once. Sequenced: PBMCs. The receptors were gathered from a human donor in good health (CMV status not recorded). Some clones in this sample may be carry-over from other donors' samples. Each CDR3 is given with its conserved first and last residue. A D gene is named only where the DNA matches it firmly. The size field is filled for only some rows; it gives once, few, many or a size class.

clone size	D gene	V gene	J gene	CDR3 DNA	CDR3 protein
-	TRBD1	TRBV5-6	TRBJ1-6	TGTGCCAGCAGCCGCGGGACAGGGTCTAGCTCCTATAATTCACCCCTCCACTTT	CASSRGTGSSSYNSPLHF
-	-	TRBV6-5	TRBJ2-2	TGTGCCAGCAGCCAGCGGGTCCGGGGCCCCGGGGAGCTGTTTTTT	CASSQRVRGPGELFF
-	-	TRBV6-2/TRBV6-3	TRBJ2-1	TGTGCCAGCAGGAGGTCCGGGACTCTAAATGAGCAGTTCTTC	CASRRSGTLNEQFF
many	-	TRBV7-2	TRBJ2-7	TGTGCCAGCAGTCGGCAATACGAGCAGTACTTC	CASSRQYEQYF
-	-	TRBV19	TRBJ1-1	TGTGCCAGTAGTATAGAGGAACAAAAGAACACTGAAGCTTTCTTT	CASSIEEQKNTEAFF
-	-	TRBV7-9	TRBJ1-2	TGTGCCAGCACCCGGAGGCAGGCAAACTATGGCTACACCTTC	CASTRRQANYGYTF
-	-	TRBV29-1	TRBJ1-1	TGCAGCGTTGAATTCCGGAGGAACACTGAAGCTTTCTTT	CSVEFRRNTEAFF
many	-	TRBV7-2	TRBJ2-1	TGTGCCAGCAGCTTAGCGAGGCGGCCCCTCAATGAGCAGTTCTTC	CASSLARRPLNEQFF
-	TRBD1	TRBV5-3	TRBJ1-2	TGTGCCAGCAGCAGAAGGACAGGGGTCTATGGCTACACCTTC	CASSRRTGVYGYTF
-	TRBD1	TRBV20-1	TRBJ2-1	TGCAGTGCTCGGGACAGGGGGACCTACAATGAGCAGTTCTTC	CSARDRGTYNEQFF
-	-	TRBV11-1	TRBJ2-5	TGTGCCAGCAGCTCTAGGACCCGGAAAGAGACCCAGTACTTC	CASSSRTRKETQYF
few	-	TRBV2	TRBJ1-5	TGTGCCAGCAGTGAACTGGCTGCAGGCTACCAGCCCCAGCATTTT	CASSELAAGYQPQHF
-	TRBD1	TRBV4-1	TRBJ2-5	TGCGCCAGCAGCCCGACTTCAGGAGGGACAGGCCAAGAGACCCAGTACTTC	CASSPTSGGTGQETQYF
many	TRBD2	TRBV7-2	TRBJ2-3	TGTGCCAGCAGCTTAGCGCCGGTGGCTAGCGGAAGCACAGATACGCAGTATTTT	CASSLAPVASGSTDTQYF
many	TRBD1	TRBV12-3/TRBV12-4	TRBJ1-2	TGTGCCAGCAGTCGGGACAGAGTTTATGGCTACACCTTC	CASSRDRVYGYTF
few	-	TRBV12-3/TRBV12-4	TRBJ1-2	TGTGCCAGCAGTTTAAGATGGCAGGATGGCTACACCTTC	CASSLRWQDGYTF
-	-	TRBV6-2/TRBV6-3	TRBJ1-1	TGTGCCAGCAGTTATACCGGGGGAGGGCAACAAGCTTTCTTT	CASSYTGGGQQAFF
few	TRBD1	TRBV6-1	TRBJ1-2	TGTGCCAGCAGAGGGGACAGGGGGGTGTCCTATGGCTACACCTTC	CASRGDRGVSYGYTF
few	-	TRBV28	TRBJ1-1	TGTGCCAGCAGCCGATACGCCTCAGGGATCCAGTACGCTGAAGCTTTCTTT	CASSRYASGIQYAEAFF
-	-	TRBV20-1	TRBJ2-5	TGCAGTGCCCGGGGGAGGTTAGAGACCCAGTACTTC	CSARGRLETQYF
once	TRBD2	TRBV4-2	TRBJ2-2	TGTGCCAGCAGCCAGACCCAAGCGGGAGGGCCAATCGGGGAGCTGTTTTTT	CASSQTQAGGPIGELFF
many	-	TRBV7-6	TRBJ2-1	TGTGCCAGCAGCCCACTTACCCACAATGAGCAGTTCTTC	CASSPLTHNEQFF
-	-	TRBV29-1	TRBJ1-2	TGCAGCGTTGAAGATAACTATGGCTACACCTTC	CSVEDNYGYTF
few	TRBD1	TRBV15	TRBJ1-4	TGTGCCACCAGCATACAATCCGGGACAGGGCGTCGGAGTGAAAAACTGTTTTTT	CATSIQSGTGRRSEKLFF
few	-	TRBV7-6	TRBJ1-4	TGTGCCAGCAGCCCTAGGGACTCAACTAATGAAAAACTGTTTTTT	CASSPRDSTNEKLFF
-	-	TRBV12-3/TRBV12-4	TRBJ1-5	TGTGCCAGCAGTACACCGGGAGATCAGCCCCAGCATTTT	CASSTPGDQPQHF
few	TRBD2	TRBV7-9	TRBJ2-7	TGTGCCAGCAGCTCGGGACTAGCGGGAGGCTTAATCCACGAGCAGTACTTC	CASSSGLAGGLIHEQYF
-	TRBD1	TRBV20-1	TRBJ2-2	TGCAGTGCCTGGGACAGGGGACCCACCGGGGAGCTGTTTTTT	CSAWDRGPTGELFF